These 23 T cell receptor beta chains share one sample of origin, sequenced in a study of blood T cell repertoires in COVID-19. Libraries were prepared by immunoSEQ multiplex PCR; TCRdb keeps only in-frame clonotypes and omits some of them. The data show some 270,000 clones, with about nine tenths seen just once and roughly 4% held by the top ten. The sample comprised PBMCs or T cells enriched from blood (not recorded which). The receptor source for this set is a woman aged 25 to 39 with acute COVID-19.

V usage is TRBV7-9 and J usage is TRBJ2-2; 9 bases are a match to TRBD1. Losses at the gene ends were 6 bases for V and 5 bases for J; bases not matched to a gene: 7. The germline CDR1 and CDR2 sequences are SEHNR and FQNEAQ (reference sequence). The CDR3 is made up of 15 amino acids. The CDR3 region has the DNA TGTGCCAGCAGTAAACAGGGGGCGGAGACCGGGGAGCTGTTTTTT. Encoded protein: CASSKQGAETGELFF. Looking up the rest from reference TRBV7-9 and TRBJ2-2 gives the full variable domain: DTGVSQNPRHKITKRGQNVTFRCDPISEHNRLYWYRQTLGQGPEFLTYFQNEAQLEKSRLLSDRFSAERPKGSFSTLEIQRTEQGDSAMYLCASSKQGAETGELFFGEGSRLTVL.

The rearrangement links TRBV7-9 to TRBJ2-5; 7 nucleotides match TRBD1. Germline values: CDR1 SEHNR, CDR2 FQNEAQ (reference sequence). Trimming cost V 5 bases and J 11 bases; bases outside gene matches: 14. There are 14 residues in the CDR3. The DNA for the CDR3 is TGTGCCAGCAGCCCCTCAGTCGGGCAGGGACAGCAGTACTTC. Protein: CASSPSVGQGQQYF.

The chain is built from TRBV27 and TRBJ2-7, with 8 bases aligning to TRBD2. CDR3 length: 16 amino acids. The V segment lost 3 bases and the J segment 1 base; nucleotides outside the gene matches: 8. Germline values: CDR1 MNHEY, CDR2 SMNVEV (reference sequence). As DNA, the CDR3 is TGTGCCAGCAGTTTGTCCTATAGCGGGGTTTCCTACGAGCAGTACTTC. Amino acid sequence: CASSLSYSGVSYEQYF.

The chain joins TRBV18 to TRBJ1-1, with a weak D call TRBD1 (6 bases). The CDR3 length is 14 residues. Per the germline V gene, CDR1 is KGHSH and CDR2 is LQKENI. V was clipped by 4 bases and J by 2 bases, with 11 bases between them. CDR3 sequence reads: CASSLGGPNTEAFF. In nucleotides, the CDR3 is TGTGCCAGCTCACTGGGGGGGCCCAACACTGAAGCTTTCTTT.

The chain uses TRBV6-5 and TRBJ2-2; 12 bases are a match to TRBD2. Germline V lookup: CDR1 MNHEY, CDR2 SVGAGI. Unmatched junction bases numbered 0, after V lost 6 bases and J lost 1 base. The CDR3 length is 15 residues. CDR3 sequence reads: CASRLAGGNTGELFF. For the CDR3, the DNA is TGTGCCAGCAGACTAGCGGGAGGGAACACCGGGGAGCTGTTTTTT.

This chain joins TRBV6-5 and TRBJ2-7, with a possible D match to TRBD1 (6 bases). The germline gives CDR1 MNHEY, CDR2 SVGAGI. Trimming removed 2 bases from V and 2 bases from J, with 16 bases in between. This CDR3 region has 16 residues. The CDR3 DNA reads as TGTGCCAGCAGTTACACCTCTGGGACAACAACCTACGAGCAGTACTTC. Its translation: CASSYTSGTTTYEQYF.

The chain uses TRBV5-5 and TRBJ1-5; D unclear. The germline V gene encodes CDR1 SGHKS and CDR2 YYEKEE (reference sequence). Trimming removed 0 bases at V and 2 bases at J, with 9 bases between. The CDR3 is made up of 15 amino acids. The CDR3 spells CASSLDRNGNQPQHF. CDR3 DNA sequence: TGTGCCAGCAGCTTGGATAGAAATGGCAATCAGCCCCAGCATTTT.

The gene calls are TRBV27 and TRBJ2-3, with a possible D match to TRBD2 (6 bases). CDR1 and CDR2 (germline): MNHEY, SMNVEV (reference sequence). CDR3 length: 17 residues. The V gene lost 3 bases and the J gene lost 5 bases, with 21 bases spanning the gap. The CDR3, as DNA: TGTGCCAGCAGTTTTGGGGTTAGCGGACCCTCGGGAGATACGCAGTATTTT. As protein: CASSFGVSGPSGDTQYF.

The CDR3, as DNA: TGCGCCAGCAGTGAGTCGGGCCGAGAGACCCAGTACTTC. Amino acids: CASSESGRETQYF. This chain joins TRBV10-1 and TRBJ2-5; D gene ambiguous. Germline V gene sequence: CDR1 WNHNN, CDR2 SYGVQD (reference sequence). V lost 0 bases and J lost 4, with 6 bases in between. The CDR3 covers 13 residues.

The chain employs TRBV24-1 and TRBJ2-3, with 7 bases aligning to TRBD1. The length of the CDR3 is 17 residues. J lost 3 bases, V lost 4 bases, and 12 bases had no gene match. CDR1 and CDR2 (germline): KGHDR, SFDVKD. The CDR3: CATSDAPPGQTTDTQYF. CDR3 bases: TGTGCCACCAGTGACGCTCCCCCGGGACAGACAACAGATACGCAGTATTTT.

The CDR3 is CASSLSMSGGINYGYTF. The CDR3 DNA is TGTGCCAGCAGTTTATCCATGTCCGGGGGGATTAACTATGGCTACACCTTC. V usage is TRBV27 and J usage is TRBJ1-2; weak D call: TRBD1 (5 bases). The V gene's germline CDR1 is MNHEY and CDR2 SMNVEV (reference sequence). The CDR3 spans 17 residues. Trimming stripped 0 bases from V and 1 base from J, with 15 bases between.

This chain uses TRBV4-3 with TRBJ2-1; no clear D gene. Germline V gene sequence: CDR1 LGHNA, CDR2 YSLEER. Trimming cost V 1 base and J 4 bases, with 14 bases left between them. CDR3 length: 16 amino acids. CDR3 loop: CASSQGVTTIYNEQFF. In DNA form, the CDR3 reads TGCGCCAGCAGCCAAGGGGTAACTACAATATACAATGAGCAGTTCTTC.

This rearrangement joins TRBV28 to TRBJ1-1; D ambiguous. The germline CDR1 and CDR2 sequences are MDHEN and SYDVKM. V was pared by 10 bases and J by 3 bases, with 12 bases between. This CDR3 is 12 amino acids long. The CDR3 DNA reads as TGTGCCATCTCGAGTCTGGACACTGAAGCTTTCTTT. Its protein is CAISSLDTEAFF.

V usage is TRBV6-1 and J usage is TRBJ1-1; D is undetermined. The V and J ends lost 1 base and 3 bases respectively, with 6 bases between them. CDR1 and CDR2 from the germline V gene are MNHNS and SASEGT. The CDR3 length is 13 residues. CDR3 in amino acids: CASSEGAYTEAFF. CDR3 coding DNA: TGTGCCAGCAGTGAAGGTGCGTACACTGAAGCTTTCTTT.

This chain links TRBV5-1 with TRBJ1-4; tentatively, D is TRBD1 (6 bases). The CDR3 is 14 residues long. Trimming pared 5 bases from V and 4 bases from J, leaving 12 bases between. Looked up from germline, CDR1 is SGHRS and CDR2 is YFSETQ. The CDR3 sequence is CASSSQGSNEKLFF. DNA for the CDR3: TGCGCCAGCAGTTCGCAGGGGAGTAATGAAAAACTGTTTTTT. The complete variable domain, with remaining parts taken from reference TRBV5-1 and TRBJ1-4, reads KAGVTQTPRYLIKTRGQQVTLSCSPISGHRSVSWYQQTPGQGLQFLFEYFSETQRNKGNFPGRFSGRQFSNSRSEMNVSTLELGDSALYLCASSSQGSNEKLFFGSGTQLSVL.

This chain links TRBV7-3 with TRBJ2-3; 7 nucleotides align to TRBD2. There are 15 residues in the CDR3. Germline CDR1 reads SGHTA; CDR2 reads FQGTGA. V dropped 5 bases and J dropped 1; count of bases not matched to a gene: 6. CDR3 residues: CASSPRLAGTDTQYF. Here the CDR3 DNA reads TGTGCCAGCAGCCCGCGACTAGCAGGCACAGATACGCAGTATTTT.

This clone was found many times. The genes are TRBV5-1 and TRBJ2-4; 8 positions agree with TRBD1. With V trimmed by 6 bases and J by 8 bases, 10 bases remained unmatched. The CDR3 length is 14 residues. Germline CDR1 is SGHRS and CDR2 is YFSETQ. The CDR3: CASIRTGLIHIQYF. In DNA, the CDR3 is TGCGCCAGCATCCGGACAGGGTTGATACACATTCAGTACTTC.

The chain employs TRBV7-9 and TRBJ2-1, with D possibly matching TRBD2 (6 bases). In germline, CDR1 is SEHNR, CDR2 FQNEAQ (reference sequence). Between the trimmed V and J ends, which lost 5 bases and 8 bases, there was a span of 13 bases. This CDR3 is 13 amino acids long. The chain's CDR3 is CASSHEGGDEQFF. The CDR3 nucleotides are TGTGCCAGCAGCCACGAAGGAGGGGATGAGCAGTTCTTC.

The gene calls are TRBV9 and TRBJ1-6; D perhaps matches TRBD1 (5 bases). This CDR3 spans 14 amino acids. Trimming cost V 2 bases and J 9 bases, with 12 bases left between them. Germline assignment: CDR1 SGDLS and CDR2 YYNGEE. DNA of the CDR3: TGTGCCAGCAGCGTTGAACCGGGGGGTTCACCCCTCCACTTT. It translates to CASSVEPGGSPLHF.

This sequence joins TRBV7-9 and TRBJ1-1; no clear D gene. Trimming took off 3 bases at V and 2 bases at J, with 10 bases between the two ends. CDR3 length: 14 residues. Germline V CDR1 and CDR2: SEHNR, FQNEAQ (reference sequence). The CDR3 DNA follows: TGTGCCAGCAGCTTCGATCAGGCAAACACTGAAGCTTTCTTT. Residues: CASSFDQANTEAFF.

This chain uses TRBV6-5 with TRBJ2-7, with 7 positions matching TRBD2. The germline V gene has CDR1 MNHEY and CDR2 SVGAGI. CDR3 size: 15 residues. The V gene end was trimmed by 3 bases and the J gene end by 5 bases; junction bases not matched to a gene: 10. The CDR3 region is CASSYLAGESDEQYF. CDR3 nucleotide sequence: TGTGCCAGCAGTTATTTAGCGGGCGAGTCCGACGAGCAGTACTTC.

The chain joins TRBV9 to TRBJ1-1; the D gene is possibly TRBD1 (6 bases). Germline V gene sequence: CDR1 SGDLS, CDR2 YYNGEE. This CDR3 region has 16 residues. The ends were cut back, 3 bases at V and 10 bases at J, with 25 bases in the middle. CDR3 sequence reads: CASSASDGGGTFTAFF. Written as DNA, the CDR3 is TGTGCCAGCAGCGCCTCCGACGGGGGGGGCACTTTTACAGCTTTCTTT.

J is TRBJ1-5 and V is TRBV25-1, with D tentatively TRBD1 (5 bases). V lost 2 bases and J 6 bases, leaving 14 bases between the germline ends. This CDR3 has 15 residues. Germline-derived CDR1 and CDR2 are MGHDK and SYGVNS. CDR3 protein: CASSETSGLSQPQHF. CDR3 sequence (DNA): TGTGCCAGCAGTGAAACCTCAGGGCTCTCTCAGCCCCAGCATTTT.